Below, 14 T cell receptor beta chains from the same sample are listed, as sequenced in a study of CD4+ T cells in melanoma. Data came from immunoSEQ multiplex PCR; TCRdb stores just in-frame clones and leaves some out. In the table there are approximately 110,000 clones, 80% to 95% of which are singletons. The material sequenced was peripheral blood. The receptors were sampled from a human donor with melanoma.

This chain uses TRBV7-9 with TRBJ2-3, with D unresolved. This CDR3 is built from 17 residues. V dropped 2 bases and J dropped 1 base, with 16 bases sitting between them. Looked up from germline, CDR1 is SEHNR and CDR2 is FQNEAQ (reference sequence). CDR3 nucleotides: TGTGCCAGCAGCTTAATCCCGGCCGGTATTGGCACAGATACGCAGTATTTT. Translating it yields CASSLIPAGIGTDTQYF.

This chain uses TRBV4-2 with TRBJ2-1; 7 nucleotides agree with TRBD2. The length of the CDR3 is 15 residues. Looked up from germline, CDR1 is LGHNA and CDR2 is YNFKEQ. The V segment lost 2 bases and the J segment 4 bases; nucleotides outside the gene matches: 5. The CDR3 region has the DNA TGTGCCAGCAGCCAAAGGGCGGGAGTTTACAATGAGCAGTTCTTC. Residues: CASSQRAGVYNEQFF.

The CDR3, as DNA: TGTGCCATCAGTGCGGGGGGTAGCAATCAGCCCCAGCATTTT. It translates to CAISAGGSNQPQHF. The V and J genes are TRBV10-3 and TRBJ1-5; a weak D match, TRBD1 (5 bases). The V end lost 4 bases, the J end lost 0 bases, and 7 bases lay between the germline ends. This CDR3 region has 14 residues. Germline V lookup: CDR1 ENHRY, CDR2 SYGVKD.

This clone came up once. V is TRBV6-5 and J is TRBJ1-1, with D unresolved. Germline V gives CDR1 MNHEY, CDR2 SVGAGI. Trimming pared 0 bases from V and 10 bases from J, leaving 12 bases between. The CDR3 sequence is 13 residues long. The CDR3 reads CASSYSPTLAAFF. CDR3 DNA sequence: TGTGCCAGCAGTTACTCCCCAACACTGGCAGCTTTCTTT.

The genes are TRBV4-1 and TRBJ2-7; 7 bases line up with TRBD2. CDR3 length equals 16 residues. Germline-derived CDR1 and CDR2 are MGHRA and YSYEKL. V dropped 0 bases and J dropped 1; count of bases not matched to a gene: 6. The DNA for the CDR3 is TGCGCCAGCAGCCAAGATCATGGGGGGGGGTCCTACGAGCAGTACTTC. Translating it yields CASSQDHGGGSYEQYF.

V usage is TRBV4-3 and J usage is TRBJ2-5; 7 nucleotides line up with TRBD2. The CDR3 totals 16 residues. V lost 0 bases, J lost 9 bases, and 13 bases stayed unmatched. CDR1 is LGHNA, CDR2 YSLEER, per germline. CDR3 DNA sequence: TGCGCCAGCAGCCAAGATGGGCCTAGCGGCCCCGACCCCCAGTACTTC. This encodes CASSQDGPSGPDPQYF.

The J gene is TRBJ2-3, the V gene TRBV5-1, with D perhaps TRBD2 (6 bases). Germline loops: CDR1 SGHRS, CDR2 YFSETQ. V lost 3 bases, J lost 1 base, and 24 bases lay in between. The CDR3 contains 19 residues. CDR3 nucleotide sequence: TGCGCCAGCAGCTCCCAACTAAATAGCGGCATTAGTGGCACAGATACGCAGTATTTT. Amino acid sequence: CASSSQLNSGISGTDTQYF.

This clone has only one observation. The CDR3 here is CASSLGQGMGPTEAFF. The DNA for the CDR3 is TGTGCCAGCAGTCTCGGACAGGGGATGGGCCCGACTGAAGCTTTCTTT. V and J are TRBV28 and TRBJ1-1, with 9 bases lining up with TRBD1. Germline values: CDR1 MDHEN, CDR2 SYDVKM. The CDR3 runs to 16 residues. Unmatched junction bases numbered 12, after V lost 5 bases and J lost 5 bases. The full variable domain, rest sourced from reference TRBV28 and TRBJ1-1, is DVKVTQSSRYLVKRTGEKVFLECVQDMDHENMFWYRQDPGLGLRLIYFSYDVKMKEKGDIPEGYSVSREKKERFSLILESASTNQTSMYLCASSLGQGMGPTEAFFGQGTRLTVV.

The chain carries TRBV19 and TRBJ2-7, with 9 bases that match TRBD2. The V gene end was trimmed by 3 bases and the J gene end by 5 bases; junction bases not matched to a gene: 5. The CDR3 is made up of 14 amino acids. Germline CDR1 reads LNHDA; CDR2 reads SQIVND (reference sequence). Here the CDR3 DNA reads TGTGCCAGTAGTATGCGTAGCGGGAGCGACGAGCAGTACTTC. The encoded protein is CASSMRSGSDEQYF. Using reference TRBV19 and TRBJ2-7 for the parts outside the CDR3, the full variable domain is DGGITQSPKYLFRKEGQNVTLSCEQNLNHDAMYWYRQDPGQGLRLIYYSQIVNDFQKGDIAEGYSVSREKKESFPLTVTSAQKNPTAFYLCASSMRSGSDEQYFGPGTRLTVT.

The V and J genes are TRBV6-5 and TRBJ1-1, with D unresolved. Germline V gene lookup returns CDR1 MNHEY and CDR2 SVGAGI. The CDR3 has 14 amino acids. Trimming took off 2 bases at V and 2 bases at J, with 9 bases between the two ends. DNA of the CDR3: TGTGCCAGCAGTTACGGTCTAGGTAACACTGAAGCTTTCTTT. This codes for CASSYGLGNTEAFF.

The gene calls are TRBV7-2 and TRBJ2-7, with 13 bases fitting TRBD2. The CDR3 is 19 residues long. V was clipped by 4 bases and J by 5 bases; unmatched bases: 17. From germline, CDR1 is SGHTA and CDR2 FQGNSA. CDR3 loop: CASSSFPRQGTSGVNEQYF. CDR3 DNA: TGTGCCAGCAGCTCATTCCCCCGCCAGGGGACTAGCGGGGTCAACGAGCAGTACTTC.

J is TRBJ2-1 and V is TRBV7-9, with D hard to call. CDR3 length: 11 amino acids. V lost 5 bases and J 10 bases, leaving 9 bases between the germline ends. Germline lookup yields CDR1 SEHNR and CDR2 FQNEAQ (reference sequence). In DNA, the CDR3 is TGTGCCAGCAGCAGGATGGGGGAGCAGTTCTTC. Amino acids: CASSRMGEQFF.

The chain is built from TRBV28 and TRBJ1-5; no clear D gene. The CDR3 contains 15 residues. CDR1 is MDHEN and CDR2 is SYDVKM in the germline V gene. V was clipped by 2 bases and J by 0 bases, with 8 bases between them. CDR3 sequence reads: CASSLPVYSNQPQHF. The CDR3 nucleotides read TGTGCCAGCAGTTTACCGGTTTATAGCAATCAGCCCCAGCATTTT. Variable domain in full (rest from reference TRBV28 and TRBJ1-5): DVKVTQSSRYLVKRTGEKVFLECVQDMDHENMFWYRQDPGLGLRLIYFSYDVKMKEKGDIPEGYSVSREKKERFSLILESASTNQTSMYLCASSLPVYSNQPQHFGDGTRLSIL.

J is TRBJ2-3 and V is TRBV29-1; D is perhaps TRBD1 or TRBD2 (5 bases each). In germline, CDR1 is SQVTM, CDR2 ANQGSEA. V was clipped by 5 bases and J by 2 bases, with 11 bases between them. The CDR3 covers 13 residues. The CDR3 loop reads CSVWGFFTDTQYF. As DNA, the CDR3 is TGCAGCGTTTGGGGGTTCTTCACAGATACGCAGTATTTT.